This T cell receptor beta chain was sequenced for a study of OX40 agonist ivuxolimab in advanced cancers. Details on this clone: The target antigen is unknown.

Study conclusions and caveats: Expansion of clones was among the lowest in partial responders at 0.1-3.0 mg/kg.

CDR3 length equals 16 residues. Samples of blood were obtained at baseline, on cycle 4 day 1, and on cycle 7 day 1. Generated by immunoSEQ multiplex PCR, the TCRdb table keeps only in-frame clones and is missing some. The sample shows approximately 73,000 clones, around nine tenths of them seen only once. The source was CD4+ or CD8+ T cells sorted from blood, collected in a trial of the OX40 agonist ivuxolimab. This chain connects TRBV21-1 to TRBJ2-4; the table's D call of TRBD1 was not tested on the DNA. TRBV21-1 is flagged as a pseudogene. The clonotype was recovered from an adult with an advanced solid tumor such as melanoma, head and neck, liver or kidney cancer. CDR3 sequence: CASSKGPTGTKNIQYF. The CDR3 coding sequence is TGTGCCAGCAGCAAAGGGCCGACAGGGACCAAAAACATTCAGTACTTC.